This T cell receptor beta chain was retrieved from a study of blood T cell repertoires in COVID-19. V was clipped by 0 bases and J by 11 bases, with 11 bases between them. The CDR3 contains 13 residues. Germline CDR1 reads LNHDA; CDR2 reads SQIVND (reference sequence). The age range of participants was about 18 to 95 years, with residence in fewer than 25 US areas. Allocation to cohorts depended on clinical history reported by the participants. In the original processing: The assay estimated nucleated cells by amplifying reference gene primers. Profiled with immunoSEQ multiplex PCR; TCRdb holds only in-frame clones, not every one. Clonal size and the V and J genes are those of that table, whereas D and trimming came from the DNA. The table lists 150,000 to 200,000 clones, around 82% of them singletons, with about a sixth in the top ten.

This clonotype originated in a woman aged 50 to 65 with acute COVID-19. Sequencing was done on a sample of PBMCs or T cells enriched from blood (not recorded which). The rearrangement links TRBV19 to TRBJ2-1; D possibly corresponds to TRBD1 (6 bases). CDR3 DNA sequence: TGTGCCAGTAGTATAGATCGACAGGCTAAGCAGTTCTTC. This gives the protein CASSIDRQAKQFF. Complete variable domain (other parts from reference TRBV19 and TRBJ2-1): DGGITQSPKYLFRKEGQNVTLSCEQNLNHDAMYWYRQDPGQGLRLIYYSQIVNDFQKGDIAEGYSVSREKKESFPLTVTSAQKNPTAFYLCASSIDRQAKQFFGPGTRLTVL.